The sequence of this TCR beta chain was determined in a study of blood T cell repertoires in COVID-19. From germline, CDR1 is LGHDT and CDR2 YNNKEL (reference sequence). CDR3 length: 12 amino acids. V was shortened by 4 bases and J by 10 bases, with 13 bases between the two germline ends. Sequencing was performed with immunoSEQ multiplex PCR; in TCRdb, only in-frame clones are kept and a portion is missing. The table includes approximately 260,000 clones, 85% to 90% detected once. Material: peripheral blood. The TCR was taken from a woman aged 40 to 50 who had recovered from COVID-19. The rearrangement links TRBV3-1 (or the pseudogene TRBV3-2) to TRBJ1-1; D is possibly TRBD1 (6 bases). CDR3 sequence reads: CASSPPGGGAFF. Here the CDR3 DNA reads TGTGCCAGCAGCCCTCCGGGAGGGGGAGCTTTCTTT.